The present T cell receptor (beta chain) was sequenced within a study of T cell changes during pregnancy in multiple sclerosis. The data were produced by immunoSEQ multiplex PCR, yet TCRdb's version contains in-frame clones alone and is incomplete. This sample has 55,000 to 65,000 clones; 80% to 95% occur once, and the top ten carry under 0.95%. This CDR3 has 13 residues. J was trimmed by 6 bases and V by 5 bases; bases with no gene match: 3. Germline loops: CDR1 MGHDK, CDR2 SYGVNS. The chain links TRBV25-1 to TRBJ2-2; 7 nucleotides match TRBD1. Material: peripheral blood, obtained in the first trimester of pregnancy. The origin of this receptor is a female donor with multiple sclerosis, enrolled in a pregnancy study. CDR3 sequence: CASSSQGAGELFF. The CDR3 bases are TGTGCCAGCAGTTCCCAGGGGGCCGGGGAGCTGTTTTTT.